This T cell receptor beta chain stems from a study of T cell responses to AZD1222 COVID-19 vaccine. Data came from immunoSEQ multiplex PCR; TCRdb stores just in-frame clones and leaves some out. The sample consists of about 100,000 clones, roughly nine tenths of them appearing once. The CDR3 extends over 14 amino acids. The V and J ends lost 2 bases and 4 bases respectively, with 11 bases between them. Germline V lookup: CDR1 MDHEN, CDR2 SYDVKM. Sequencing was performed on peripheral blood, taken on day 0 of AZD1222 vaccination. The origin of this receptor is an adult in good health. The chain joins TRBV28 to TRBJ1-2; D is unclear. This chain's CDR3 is CASSLLGQLYGYTF. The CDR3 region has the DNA TGTGCCAGCAGTTTACTCGGGCAACTCTATGGCTACACCTTC.